These 13 T cell receptor beta chains share one sample of origin, sequenced in a study of T cell repertoires in cytomegalovirus infection. From the reads, TCRdb called clonotypes with MiXCR, one entry per CDR3 protein. The data show 450,000 to 650,000 distinct CDR3 sequences, with about 39% seen just once and 48% held by the top ten. These TCRs are of unknown antigen specificity. Source: cultured PBMCs, taken from culture after CMV antigen stimulation. The source is a human donor in good health (CMV status not recorded). Some clones in this sample may be carry-over from other donors' samples.

The rearrangement joins TRBV7-2 to TRBJ2-1; 11 nucleotides match TRBD2. The CDR3 length is 16 residues. The ends lost 1 base at V and 9 bases at J; junction bases unmatched: 8. The V gene's germline CDR1 is SGHTA and CDR2 FQGNSA. CDR3 DNA sequence: TGTGCCAGCAGCTTAGTTCTAGCGGGAGGATTTACTGAGCAGTTCTTC. It codes for CASSLVLAGGFTEQFF.

This clonotype appeared a single time. V and J are TRBV7-7 and TRBJ2-5; a possible D gene is TRBD2 (6 bases). The V gene lost 4 bases and the J gene lost 7 bases, with 19 bases spanning the gap. Germline CDR1 SSHAT, CDR2 FNYEAQ (reference sequence). This CDR3 has 15 amino acids. For the CDR3, the DNA is TGTGCCAGCAGCTCAAACGAGGCGGGGACTGGGACCCAGTACTTC. As protein: CASSSNEAGTGTQYF.

The chain uses TRBV12-5 and TRBJ2-1; 11 positions match TRBD2. Germline V gene data show CDR1 as LGHNT and CDR2 as FRNRAP. This CDR3 spans 15 amino acids. With V trimmed by 2 bases and J by 9 bases, 6 bases remained unmatched. The CDR3 here is CASGLLTSGSREQFF. CDR3 in DNA: TGTGCTAGTGGTTTGCTTACTAGCGGGAGTCGTGAGCAGTTCTTC. The full variable domain, its missing parts supplied by reference TRBV12-5 and TRBJ2-1, is DARVTQTPRHKVTEMGQEVTMRCQPILGHNTVFWYRQTMMQGLELLAYFRNRAPLDDSGMPKDRFSAEMPDATLATLKIQPSEPRDSAVYFCASGLLTSGSREQFFGPGTRLTVL.

The rearrangement links TRBV6-5 to TRBJ2-7; 8 bases are a match to TRBD2. CDR1 is MNHEY and CDR2 is SVGAGI in the germline V gene. The V gene end was trimmed by 7 bases and the J gene end by 0 bases; junction bases not matched to a gene: 8. This CDR3 has 15 amino acids. The CDR3 loop reads CASTFAGGLSYEQYF. CDR3 bases: TGTGCCAGCACTTTCGCGGGAGGCCTCTCCTACGAGCAGTACTTC.

This clonotype was counted between two and nine times. V usage is TRBV7-2 and J usage is TRBJ2-5; weak D call: TRBD2 (5 bases). The length of the CDR3 is 16 residues. Germline V gene data show CDR1 as SGHTA and CDR2 as FQGNSA. The V end lost 0 bases, the J end lost 2 bases, and 13 bases lay between the germline ends. The CDR3: CASSLAISRGQETQYF. The CDR3, as DNA: TGTGCCAGCAGCTTAGCCATAAGTCGGGGTCAAGAGACCCAGTACTTC.

This clonotype was observed many times. The chain uses TRBV7-9 and TRBJ1-1; 9 nucleotides line up with TRBD1. This CDR3 is 15 amino acids long. Looked up from germline, CDR1 is SEHNR and CDR2 is FQNEAQ (reference sequence). V shed 5 bases and J 5 bases; nucleotides not matched to a gene: 9. CDR3 protein: CASSHPGQGGTEAFF. The DNA for the CDR3 is TGTGCCAGCAGCCATCCGGGACAGGGTGGGACTGAAGCTTTCTTT.

The genes are TRBV11-2 and TRBJ1-5; a possible D gene is TRBD1 (6 bases). Germline lookup yields CDR1 SGHAT and CDR2 FQNNGV. The CDR3 loop spans 15 amino acids. The V end lost 3 bases, the J end lost 2 bases, and 11 bases lay between the germline ends. CDR3 sequence reads: CASSFQGLGNQPQHF. CDR3 coding DNA: TGTGCCAGCAGCTTCCAGGGGCTGGGCAATCAGCCCCAGCATTTT.

The chain links TRBV10-3 to TRBJ1-3, with TRBD1 matching over 11 bases. Germline values: CDR1 ENHRY, CDR2 SYGVKD. The CDR3 contains 16 residues. The trim removed 2 bases at V and 4 bases at J, leaving 4 bases unmatched. As DNA, the CDR3 is TGTGCCATCAGTGAGAGGGGACAGGGGGTCGGAAACACCATATATTTT. Amino acid sequence: CAISERGQGVGNTIYF.

The chain employs TRBV6-5 and TRBJ2-2; the D is unclear. This CDR3 is 15 amino acids long. Trimming removed 5 bases from V and 6 bases from J, with 16 bases in between. CDR1 is MNHEY and CDR2 is SVGAGI in the germline V gene. The CDR3 sequence is CASSDASRVAGELFF. The CDR3, as DNA: TGTGCCAGCAGTGACGCGAGTCGGGTCGCCGGGGAGCTGTTTTTT.

This clonotype was detected a few times. V usage is TRBV7-2 and J usage is TRBJ2-3, with 10 bases that match TRBD1. The CDR3 has 18 residues. The V and J ends lost 4 bases and 2 bases, in that order; junction bases with no gene match: 12. Germline-derived CDR1 and CDR2 are SGHTA and FQGNSA. The DNA for the CDR3 is TGTGCCAGCAGCTCCTTAGGGGGACAGGGGTCATTCACAGATACGCAGTATTTT. Translated, it gives CASSSLGGQGSFTDTQYF.

The chain uses TRBV5-4 and TRBJ2-6; TRBD2 matches 10 bases. Germline lookup yields CDR1 SGHNT and CDR2 YYREEE (reference sequence). This CDR3 comprises 17 residues. Unmatched junction bases numbered 5, after V lost 3 bases and J lost 2 bases. CDR3 coding DNA: TGTGCCAGCAGCTCTAGCGGGAGAGGACCTGGGGCCAACGTCCTGACTTTC. Protein: CASSSSGRGPGANVLTF.

There are a few counts of this clonotype. This sequence joins TRBV4-3 and TRBJ2-7; D gene ambiguous. The CDR3 has 13 amino acids. Germline CDR1 is LGHNA and CDR2 is YSLEER. The germline V and J ends were trimmed by 0 bases and 4 bases, with 7 bases remaining between them. CDR3 loop: CASSQDRRYEQYF. For the CDR3, the DNA is TGCGCCAGCAGCCAAGATAGGCGATACGAGCAGTACTTC.

The chain links TRBV27 to TRBJ1-1, with D hard to call. V lost 7 bases, J lost 0 bases, and 12 bases lay in between. Germline CDR1 MNHEY, CDR2 SMNVEV (reference sequence). The CDR3 loop spans 14 amino acids. The CDR3 sequence is CASKIIGLNTEAFF. The CDR3 nucleotides are TGTGCCAGCAAGATAATCGGCTTGAACACTGAAGCTTTCTTT.